This T cell receptor (beta chain) was identified during a study of Graves' ophthalmopathy and Graves' hyperthyroidism. The CDR3 runs to 13 residues. Germline V gives CDR1 MDHEN, CDR2 SYDVKM. Trimming cost V 4 bases and J 4 bases, with 10 bases left between them. RNA transcripts were the source from which TCR beta CDR3 regions were amplified. Scientists carried out first-round RT-PCR using HTBI primers and then a second-round multiplex PCR. TCRdb called the multiplex PCR reads again in MiXCR, with one record for every CDR3 protein. Seen here are fewer than 70,000 distinct CDR3 sequences, around 50% observed once, and the top ten hold about 4.9%.

The TCR sequence derives from an adult woman with Graves' ophthalmopathy. The material sequenced was peripheral blood. The chain has TRBV28 and TRBJ1-1; D call uncertain. CDR3 region: CASSSGYGTEAFF. CDR3 DNA sequence: TGTGCCAGCAGTTCTGGATACGGCACTGAAGCTTTCTTT.